This entry lists 10 T cell receptor beta chains sequenced from one sample in a study of Graves' ophthalmopathy and Graves' hyperthyroidism. RNA transcripts served as template for amplifying TCR beta CDR3 sequences. In the first round, RT-PCR was carried out with HTBI primers, and a multiplex PCR formed the second round. TCRdb processed the multiplex PCR reads anew with MiXCR; each CDR3 protein has one entry. The sample includes about 390,000 distinct CDR3 sequences, 15% of them seen just once. Sequencing input: peripheral blood. The receptors here all came from a woman aged 18-30 years with stable Graves' hyperthyroidism.

This clonotype has a count of ten or more. The V call is TRBV10-3, the J call TRBJ1-1; perhaps TRBD1 as D (6 bases). V shed 7 bases and J shed 8 bases, with 20 bases lying between them. The length of the CDR3 is 14 residues. Germline CDR1 is ENHRY and CDR2 is SYGVKD. The CDR3 protein is CAIKGSTGFKEAFF. DNA for the CDR3: TGTGCCATCAAGGGGAGTACAGGGTTTAAGGAAGCTTTCTTT.

This clonotype was seen at least ten times. The V call is TRBV6-5, the J call TRBJ2-2; D not resolved. The CDR3 runs to 13 residues. The germline CDR1 and CDR2 sequences are MNHEY and SVGAGI. V gave up 0 bases and J gave up 4 bases, with 3 bases separating them. The CDR3 sequence: CASSYSSTGELFF. The CDR3 DNA is TGTGCCAGCAGTTACTCGTCCACCGGGGAGCTGTTTTTT.

This clonotype has only a few counts. The CDR3 DNA is TGTGCCAGCAGTAGAACAGGGCGGGGGACGACTGAAGCTTTCTTT. Encoded protein: CASSRTGRGTTEAFF. The chain couples TRBV6-1 to TRBJ1-1; D possibly corresponds to TRBD1 (6 bases). Per germline, CDR1 MNHNS and CDR2 SASEGT. The CDR3 sequence is 15 residues long. Trimming pared 5 bases from V and 5 bases from J, leaving 18 bases between.

There are a few counts of this clonotype. The gene calls are TRBV12-5 and TRBJ2-5; 11 bases are shared with TRBD2. V lost 5 bases, J lost 2 bases, and 4 bases stayed unmatched. Germline CDR1 is LGHNT and CDR2 is FRNRAP. The CDR3 covers 15 residues. Written as DNA, the CDR3 is TGTGCTAGTGGTCTGGGACTAGCGGAACAAGAGACCCAGTACTTC. This codes for CASGLGLAEQETQYF.

At least ten counts were recorded for this clonotype. V and J are TRBV12-3 or TRBV12-4 and TRBJ2-5; D gene unclear. The CDR3 covers 14 residues. V gave up 4 bases and J gave up 4 bases, with 13 bases separating them. CDR3 sequence: CASSSSTTPETQYF. The CDR3 DNA is TGTGCCAGCAGTTCCTCAACTACCCCAGAGACCCAGTACTTC.

This clonotype was recorded many times. The chain employs TRBV20-1 and TRBJ1-2; 9 bases align to TRBD1. The CDR3 runs 14 residues. Germline CDR1 and CDR2: DFQATT and SNEGSKA (reference sequence). J was trimmed by 4 bases and V by 4 bases; bases with no gene match: 7. The DNA for the CDR3 is TGCAGTGCTAAGACCCCGGGACAGGGCTATGGCTACACCTTC. The encoded protein is CSAKTPGQGYGYTF.

The chain carries TRBV20-1 and TRBJ2-7, with a possible D match to TRBD1 (6 bases). Germline CDR1 and CDR2: DFQATT and SNEGSKA (reference sequence). Trimming removed 1 base at V and 2 bases at J, with 9 bases between. This CDR3 is 13 amino acids long. This CDR3 is CSARADRAYEQYF. The CDR3 DNA is TGCAGTGCTAGAGCGGACAGAGCCTACGAGCAGTACTTC.

This clonotype was seen more than once but under ten times. V and J are TRBV9 and TRBJ1-1; D gene uncertain. This CDR3 is built from 14 residues. The germline CDR1 and CDR2 sequences are SGDLS and YYNGEE. The germline V and J ends were trimmed by 4 bases and 0 bases, with 10 bases remaining between them. The CDR3 DNA is TGTGCCAGCAGCATCACCGGAATGAACACTGAAGCTTTCTTT. Residues: CASSITGMNTEAFF.

This clonotype was found many times. V and J are TRBV5-1 and TRBJ1-1; D is unclear. The CDR3 spans 14 residues. Germline-derived CDR1 and CDR2 are SGHRS and YFSETQ. Trimming took 4 bases from V and 1 from J, leaving 11 bases between them. DNA for the CDR3: TGCGCCAGCAGCCCCGACGGAAAGAACACTGAAGCTTTCTTT. This gives the protein CASSPDGKNTEAFF.

This clonotype was found many times. J is TRBJ2-2 and V is TRBV7-3, with a possible D match to TRBD2 (7 bases). The CDR3 is 16 amino acids. Trimming removed 3 bases from V and 2 bases from J, with 13 bases in between. Looked up from germline, CDR1 is SGHTA and CDR2 is FQGTGA. CDR3 DNA: TGTGCCAGCAGCTTCCTGGGGGGGCGAAACACCGGGGAGCTGTTTTTT. Its translation is CASSFLGGRNTGELFF.